These 21 T cell receptor beta chains originate from one sample sequenced in a study of T cell responses to AZD1222 COVID-19 vaccine (dated by TCRdb to the early 2020s). The library was made by the immunoSEQ multiplex PCR assay. Entries here come from immuneACCESS through TCRdb and include only in-frame sequences with V and J called. Some clones fail to appear in such tables; in the studies checked, an unresolved V gene covers under half of the shortfall, and the cause of the remainder is unknown. Counted in this sample were roughly 260,000 clones; approximately 95% of them appeared once. 0.5% to 0.7% of the sample goes to the ten largest clones. The meaning of the sample's time point label: baseline before first vaccination. The input for sequencing was peripheral blood, taken on day 0 of AZD1222 vaccination. These receptor sequences come from an adult in good health.

The genes are TRBV9 and TRBJ1-6; no clear D. The CDR3 sequence is 15 residues long. From germline, CDR1 is SGDLS and CDR2 YYNGEE. V was shortened by 0 bases and J by 1 base, with 5 bases between the two germline ends. As DNA, the CDR3 is TGTGCCAGCAGCGTAGCGGGATCCTATAATTCACCCCTCCACTTT. It encodes CASSVAGSYNSPLHF.

This sequence joins TRBV7-6 and TRBJ2-3; tentatively, D is TRBD2 (5 bases). CDR3 length: 16 amino acids. CDR1 is SGHVS and CDR2 is FNYEAQ in the germline V gene. V was shortened by 7 bases and J by 0 bases, with 17 bases between the two germline ends. The CDR3 protein is CASNPRSGISTDTQYF. The CDR3 region has the DNA TGTGCCAGCAACCCCCGAAGCGGAATTAGCACAGATACGCAGTATTTT.

This clone was seen just once. Additional DNA sequences in this sample encode the identical CDR3. The chain uses TRBV9 and TRBJ1-1, with TRBD1 matching over 7 bases. The CDR3 contains 15 residues. From germline, CDR1 is SGDLS and CDR2 YYNGEE. V trimming: 4 bases; J trimming: 0 bases; junction bases outside the gene matches: 6. The CDR3 sequence: CASSPRQGMNTEAFF. In DNA form, the CDR3 reads TGTGCCAGCAGCCCCCGACAGGGAATGAACACTGAAGCTTTCTTT. The full variable domain, completed using reference TRBV9 and TRBJ1-1, is DSGVTQTPKHLITATGQRVTLRCSPRSGDLSVYWYQQSLDQGLQFLIQYYNGEERAKGNILERFSAQQFPDLHSELNLSSLELGDSALYFCASSPRQGMNTEAFFGQGTRLTVV.

This chain links TRBV20-1 with TRBJ2-7; D gene unclear. This CDR3 comprises 11 residues. CDR1 DFQATT and CDR2 SNEGSKA come from the germline V gene (reference sequence). Deletions cut 6 bases from V and 7 bases from J, with 13 bases between. As DNA, the CDR3 is TGCAGTGCCAGACCCGTCGGGGAGCAGTACTTC. Its protein is CSARPVGEQYF.

J is TRBJ2-1 and V is TRBV15, with no clear D. The CDR3 covers 14 residues. Germline V CDR1 and CDR2: LNHNV, YYDKDF (reference sequence). V shed 3 bases and J shed 3 bases, with 9 bases lying between them. The CDR3 DNA follows: TGTGCCACCAGCAGCCGGCAAAACTACAATGAGCAGTTCTTC. Its translation is CATSSRQNYNEQFF. Supplemented by reference TRBV15 and TRBJ2-1, the full variable domain reads DAMVIQNPRYQVTQFGKPVTLSCSQTLNHNVMYWYQQKSSQAPKLLFHYYDKDFNNEADTPDNFQSRRPNTSFCFLDIRSPGLGDTAMYLCATSSRQNYNEQFFGPGTRLTVL.

J is TRBJ2-2 and V is TRBV6-4; D possibly corresponds to TRBD1 (6 bases). CDR3 length: 16 residues. V was clipped by 9 bases and J by 3 bases, with 20 bases between them. Germline CDR1 reads MRHNA; CDR2 reads SNTAGT. As DNA, the CDR3 is TGTGCCAGTACGGGACACCGCGACCGGGACACCGGGGAGCTGTTTTTT. Translating gives CASTGHRDRDTGELFF.

The rearrangement joins TRBV19 to TRBJ2-7; weak D call: TRBD1 (7 bases). V was cut by 6 bases and J by 2 bases, with 17 bases left in between. Germline loops: CDR1 LNHDA, CDR2 SQIVND (reference sequence). The CDR3 consists of 15 residues. CDR3 amino acids: CASRKGAGLTYEQYF. The CDR3 nucleotides are TGTGCCAGTAGAAAGGGGGCGGGACTCACCTACGAGCAGTACTTC. The full variable domain, in which reference TRBV19 and TRBJ2-7 provide the parts outside the CDR3, is DGGITQSPKYLFRKEGQNVTLSCEQNLNHDAMYWYRQDPGQGLRLIYYSQIVNDFQKGDIAEGYSVSREKKESFPLTVTSAQKNPTAFYLCASRKGAGLTYEQYFGPGTRLTVT.

This chain uses TRBV28 with TRBJ1-2, with 8 bases matching TRBD1. Trimming cost V 6 bases and J 0 bases; bases outside gene matches: 15. The CDR3 is 18 amino acids. The germline V gene encodes CDR1 MDHEN and CDR2 SYDVKM. The CDR3 DNA reads as TGTGCCAGCAGGCAGGGGCCTCACAGGGGGTTAGCTAACTATGGCTACACCTTC. Translating it yields CASRQGPHRGLANYGYTF.

This rearrangement joins TRBV7-2 to TRBJ2-3; D may be TRBD2 (6 bases). The germline gives CDR1 SGHTA, CDR2 FQGNSA. The V end was cut by 7 bases, the J end by 2 bases, with 10 bases between. This CDR3 has 13 amino acids. The CDR3 DNA reads TGTGCCAGCAAGAGGGGACTCACAGATACGCAGTATTTT. This translates into CASKRGLTDTQYF. Using reference TRBV7-2 and TRBJ2-3 for the parts outside the CDR3, the full variable domain is GAGVSQSPSNKVTEKGKDVELRCDPISGHTALYWYRQSLGQGLEFLIYFQGNSAPDKSGLPSDRFSAERTGGSVSTLTIQRTQQEDSAVYLCASKRGLTDTQYFGPGTRLTVL.

The chain is built from TRBV6-2 or TRBV6-3 and TRBJ2-1, with D hard to call. The V end was cut by 4 bases, the J end by 0 bases, with 13 bases between. There are 16 residues in the CDR3. Germline lookup yields CDR1 MNHEY and CDR2 SVGEGT. The CDR3 here is CASSSWAASSYNEQFF. The CDR3 region has the DNA TGTGCCAGCAGTTCTTGGGCGGCGAGCTCCTACAATGAGCAGTTCTTC.

The CDR3 region is CASSLGTSGEKTQYF. The DNA of the CDR3 is TGTGCCAGCAGCCTTGGGACTAGCGGGGAGAAGACCCAGTACTTC. V is TRBV4-2 and J is TRBJ2-5, with 13 bases matching TRBD2. The germline gives CDR1 LGHNA, CDR2 YNFKEQ. V dropped 4 bases and J dropped 6; count of bases not matched to a gene: 5. CDR3 length equals 15 residues.

The V and J genes are TRBV7-9 and TRBJ2-5; D is perhaps TRBD1 or TRBD2 (5 bases each). Germline V CDR1 and CDR2: SEHNR, FQNEAQ (reference sequence). The V gene lost 3 bases and the J gene lost 5 bases, with 10 bases spanning the gap. The CDR3 extends over 13 amino acids. CDR3 nucleotide sequence: TGTGCCAGCAGCTTTGGGACGTGGGAGACCCAGTACTTC. It is translated as CASSFGTWETQYF.

V and J are TRBV27 and TRBJ1-1; 8 bases fit TRBD1. This CDR3 is 15 amino acids long. The trim removed 8 bases at V and 8 bases at J, leaving 16 bases unmatched. In germline, CDR1 is MNHEY, CDR2 SMNVEV (reference sequence). CDR3 amino acids: CASSSLRQGPYEAFF. The DNA of the CDR3 is TGTGCCAGCTCCTCCCTTCGACAGGGGCCATACGAAGCTTTCTTT.

This chain joins TRBV11-2 and TRBJ2-5; possibly TRBD2 for D (6 bases). Trimming took 5 bases from V and 5 from J, leaving 15 bases between them. From germline, CDR1 is SGHAT and CDR2 FQNNGV. The CDR3 has 14 amino acids. CDR3 in DNA: TGTGCCAGCAGCCCTGTCGGGAGACGGGAGACCCAGTACTTC. Amino acid sequence: CASSPVGRRETQYF.

Comments on this clone: The same CDR3 is also encoded by other DNA sequences in this sample. J is TRBJ2-7 and V is TRBV11-2, with a possible D match to TRBD2 (6 bases). The length of the CDR3 is 12 residues. The germline CDR1 and CDR2 sequences are SGHAT and FQNNGV. Trimming cost V 3 bases and J 4 bases, with 7 bases left between them. This CDR3 reads CASSFGGYEQYF. The CDR3, as DNA: TGTGCCAGCAGCTTCGGAGGGTACGAGCAGTACTTC.

The CDR3 spells CASSYVGGNTEAFF. The CDR3 coding sequence is TGTGCCAGCAGTTACGTGGGTGGGAACACTGAAGCTTTCTTT. The V and J genes are TRBV6-5 and TRBJ1-1; no clear D gene. This CDR3 has 14 residues. The germline V gene encodes CDR1 MNHEY and CDR2 SVGAGI. The germline V and J ends were trimmed by 2 bases and 1 base, with 8 bases remaining between them.

This sequence joins TRBV10-3 and TRBJ2-1; 15 bases map to TRBD2. The V gene's germline CDR1 is ENHRY and CDR2 SYGVKD. V was pared by 10 bases and J by 15 bases, with 10 bases of the junction left unmatched. The CDR3 is made up of 13 amino acids. The CDR3 loop reads CATGLAGGPGVFF. The CDR3 coding sequence is TGTGCCACCGGACTAGCGGGAGGGCCGGGGGTGTTCTTC.

J is TRBJ1-1 and V is TRBV15; no clear D gene. Trimming stripped 1 base from V and 1 base from J, with 13 bases between. Germline V gene data show CDR1 as LNHNV and CDR2 as YYDKDF (reference sequence). CDR3 size: 16 residues. The CDR3 protein is CATSRGSDRPNTEAFF. The CDR3 DNA follows: TGTGCCACCAGCAGAGGGTCGGACCGGCCGAACACTGAAGCTTTCTTT.

This chain links TRBV18 with TRBJ2-2, with D possibly TRBD1 on 5 matching bases. CDR3 length equals 18 residues. Germline-derived CDR1 and CDR2 are KGHSH and LQKENI. V gave up 4 bases and J gave up 1 base, with 19 bases separating them. CDR3 protein: CASSHLDSSLRNTGELFF. For the CDR3, the DNA is TGTGCCAGCTCACACTTAGACAGTTCCCTGAGGAACACCGGGGAGCTGTTTTTT.

J is TRBJ2-7 and V is TRBV11-3, with D perhaps matching TRBD2 (5 bases). This CDR3 region has 13 residues. Per germline, CDR1 SGHNT and CDR2 YENEEA. V gave up 2 bases and J gave up 2 bases, with 7 bases separating them. The CDR3 protein is CASSLRGTYEQYF. In DNA, the CDR3 is TGTGCCAGCAGCTTAAGAGGGACCTACGAGCAGTACTTC.

The gene calls are TRBV3-1 (or the pseudogene TRBV3-2) and TRBJ2-1; weak D call: TRBD2 (6 bases). V lost 4 bases to trimming and J lost 4 bases, with 11 bases between them. The length of the CDR3 is 14 residues. Germline assignment: CDR1 LGHDT and CDR2 YNNKEL (reference sequence). CDR3 in amino acids: CASSLGLDYNEQFF. CDR3 in DNA: TGTGCCAGCAGCCTGGGACTGGATTACAATGAGCAGTTCTTC.